This TCR beta chain was identified in a study of shared clonotypes between healthy human individuals. General study findings and limits: Clonotype sharing among donors was thought likely to change with sequencing depth. Clonotypes shared by all four sorted-subset donors had higher generation probabilities than non-shared clonotypes.

With respect to this clone: Its antigen remains unidentified.

Every subset's genomic DNA went evenly onto several immunoSEQ plates. How the authors handled the data: With immunoSEQ giving junction-only sequences and no quality scores, filtering differed. Sequenced by immunoSEQ multiplex PCR; TCRdb stores in-frame clones only, minus some. Clone size and the V and J calls come from that table; the DNA yielded D and trimming. The sample has roughly 1,500,000 clones; around 98% are singletons. The CDR3 has 17 residues. The germline CDR1 and CDR2 sequences are SGHTA and FQGNSA. Germline trimming cut 1 base from V and 8 bases from J; bases unmatched to any gene: 11. This clonotype was sampled from a man aged 25-40 years in good health. The chain carries TRBV7-2 and TRBJ2-1; 10 positions agree with TRBD2. The sample taken for sequencing was naive CD4+ T cells sorted from blood. Subset given: CD45RA+ positively selected. The CDR3 region has the DNA TGTGCCAGCAGCTTAGTGTTCTTGGGACTAGCGAGGGATGAGCAGTTCTTC. This encodes CASSLVFLGLARDEQFF.